The rows below give T cell receptor beta chains drawn from one sample of a study of T cells in Graves' hyperthyroidism and ophthalmopathy. TCRdb called the multiplex PCR reads again in MiXCR, with one record for every CDR3 protein. This sample carries 600,000 to 650,000 distinct CDR3 sequences, around 15% of them seen once, and the ten largest clones take over 3.5%. Material for sequencing was blood. The receptors stem from a woman younger than 45 with Graves' hyperthyroidism. The CDR3 runs from the conserved cysteine through the conserved F or W. Each record gives: J gene, clone size, D gene, V gene, CDR3 DNA, CDR3 protein. The D gene is left open where the match is weak. For some rows the clone size is stated as once, few or many, or as a class when expanded; others skip it.

TRBJ2-7,many,TRBD2,TRBV6-2/TRBV6-3,TGTGCCAGCAGTAACTCGGGACTAGCGGGAGGCTACGAGCAGTACTTC,CASSNSGLAGGYEQYF
TRBJ2-2,few,TRBD2,TRBV7-2,TGTGCCAGCAGCTTAGTAGTAAGCGGGAGTGGGGAGCTGTTTTTT,CASSLVVSGSGELFF
TRBJ1-5,few,-,TRBV20-1,TGCAGTGCTAGCGCCCAGGGGAATCAGCCCCAGCATTTT,CSASAQGNQPQHF
TRBJ2-2,-,TRBD2,TRBV9,TGTGCCAGCAGCCGGGGAAGTCTAGCGGCGAACACCGGGGAGCTGTTTTTT,CASSRGSLAANTGELFF
TRBJ2-3,many,TRBD2,TRBV5-1,TGCGCCAGCAGGGGACTAGCGGCAAGCACAGATACGCAGTATTTT,CASRGLAASTDTQYF
TRBJ2-2,-,-,TRBV2,TGTGCCAGCAGCAAAACCGGGACGGCGAACACCGGGGAGCTGTTTTTT,CASSKTGTANTGELFF
TRBJ1-2,-,TRBD1,TRBV29-1,TGCAGCGTTCTACAGGGGGATTTCTATGGCTACACCTTC,CSVLQGDFYGYTF
TRBJ2-7,many,-,TRBV20-1,TGCAGTGCTCGGCGCGGGACAGTTACCTACGAGCAGTACTTC,CSARRGTVTYEQYF
TRBJ2-7,many,-,TRBV12-3/TRBV12-4,TGTGCCAGCAGTTTAGTGGACTACGAGCAGTACTTC,CASSLVDYEQYF
TRBJ2-2,few,-,TRBV27,TGTGCCAGCAGTTTCCAACTAGCAGGGCGTGGGGAGCTGTTTTTT,CASSFQLAGRGELFF
TRBJ1-1,few,-,TRBV20-1,TGCAGTGCTAGTCATCACGTGAACACTGAAGCTTTCTTT,CSASHHVNTEAFF
TRBJ2-5,many,TRBD2,TRBV30,TGTGCCTGGAGACTAGCGGGAGAGACCCAGTACTTC,CAWRLAGETQYF
TRBJ1-4,-,-,TRBV7-9,TGTGCCAGCAGCTTAGATCCGTACGCCGACCGCATAGGTGGTGAAAAACTGTTTTTT,CASSLDPYADRIGGEKLFF
TRBJ2-7,many,-,TRBV28,TGTGCCAGCTCGACAGGAGCCTACGAGCAGTACTTC,CASSTGAYEQYF
TRBJ1-2,few,-,TRBV9,TGTGCCAGCAGCGAGGAGCAAAGGGGCCGGGATGGCTACACCTTC,CASSEEQRGRDGYTF
TRBJ1-1,many,-,TRBV6-1,TGTGCCAGCAGTGATCCCCGGTGGGGTTCGGGGGAAGCTTTCTTT,CASSDPRWGSGEAFF
TRBJ2-5,many,-,TRBV28,TGTGCCAGCAGCACCCATGCTGGCGGGGCGAGGTTGGCGGAGGAGACCCAGTACTTC,CASSTHAGGARLAEETQYF
TRBJ2-7,few,TRBD1,TRBV7-9,TGTGCCAGCAGCTTGACCGGGACAGGGAACCACGAGCAGTACTTC,CASSLTGTGNHEQYF
TRBJ1-3,few,-,TRBV20-1,TGCAGTGCTCCTTGGGGGGGGAACTCTGGAAACACCATATATTTT,CSAPWGGNSGNTIYF
TRBJ1-1,few,TRBD1,TRBV12-3/TRBV12-4,TGTGCCAGCAGTCCCCTAGGACAGGGTGAAGCTTTCTTT,CASSPLGQGEAFF
TRBJ1-1,many,TRBD1,TRBV10-3,TGTGCCATCAGTGGGACCGACAGGGGGGATGAAGCTTTCTTT,CAISGTDRGDEAFF
TRBJ2-1,few,-,TRBV14,TGTGCCAGCAGCCAAACCGGGCCCGCCCTCATCAATGAGCAGTTCTTC,CASSQTGPALINEQFF
TRBJ2-1,many,-,TRBV12-3/TRBV12-4,TGTGCCAGCACCCCCAGAGGTTATTGGGGACGCGATGAGCAGTTCTTC,CASTPRGYWGRDEQFF
TRBJ2-5,few,-,TRBV9,TGTGCCAGCAGCGTAGGGAGGGGCCAAGAGACCCAGTACTTC,CASSVGRGQETQYF
TRBJ2-7,many,TRBD2,TRBV13,TGTGCCAGCAGCTTAAGGACTAGCAAGTTTACCTACGAGCAGTACTTC,CASSLRTSKFTYEQYF
TRBJ2-1,few,-,TRBV19,TGTGCCAGTAGCCTCCGGGACGTTAGATACTCCTACAATGAGCAGTTCTTC,CASSLRDVRYSYNEQFF
TRBJ2-1,few,-,TRBV12-3/TRBV12-4,TGTGCCAGCACATCGGGGCGGGACTCCTACACTGAGCAGTTCTTC,CASTSGRDSYTEQFF
TRBJ2-5,few,-,TRBV20-1,TGCAGTGCTAGAGGCCCTCTGAGCTCCGAAGAGACCCAGTACTTC,CSARGPLSSEETQYF
TRBJ2-1,many,-,TRBV28,TGTGCCAGCACCTTGCGGGGATTAGGTGAGCAGTTCTTC,CASTLRGLGEQFF
TRBJ2-5,few,-,TRBV7-2,TGTGCCAGCAGCTTAGCGGGTGAGACTACGGCCCAGTACTTC,CASSLAGETTAQYF
TRBJ1-2,few,TRBD1,TRBV6-1,TGTGCCACCAGCCACCTAATCCGATTGGACAGGGGCGGCTACACCTTC,CATSHLIRLDRGGYTF
TRBJ2-7,-,-,TRBV29-1,TGCAGCGTTGTACACGTTTCCTACGAGCAGTACTTC,CSVVHVSYEQYF
TRBJ2-1,few,-,TRBV6-5,TGTGCCAGCAGTTCGATCGTAGACTCCTACAATGAGCAGTTCTTC,CASSSIVDSYNEQFF
TRBJ1-6,-,-,TRBV30,TGTGCCTGGAACTTAATGGTTGGGTCACCCCTCCACTTT,CAWNLMVGSPLHF
TRBJ2-4,many,TRBD1,TRBV28,TGTGCCAGCAGTTTTGACAGGGGGAGCATTCAGTACTTC,CASSFDRGSIQYF
TRBJ2-5,-,-,TRBV20-1,TGCAGTGCTAGAGTTCTTTGGACGGGAGCAGGGGAAGAGACCCAGTACTTC,CSARVLWTGAGEETQYF
TRBJ1-2,-,-,TRBV24-1,TGTGCCACCAGTGATTTGGACCAGATCTATGGCTACACCTTC,CATSDLDQIYGYTF
TRBJ2-7,many,-,TRBV28,TGTGCCAGCAGTACAGGGTCACCGCACGAGCAGTACTTC,CASSTGSPHEQYF
TRBJ2-7,-,-,TRBV11-1,TGTGCCAGCAGCTTGAACGGCGGATGGTCCTACGAGCAGTACTTC,CASSLNGGWSYEQYF
TRBJ2-1,few,-,TRBV7-3,TGTGCCAGCAGCCCCCAGGGGGGTAGTGAGCAGTTCTTC,CASSPQGGSEQFF
TRBJ1-1,-,-,TRBV29-1,TGCAGCGTTGTGAAGGGGTGGAACACTGAAGCTTTCTTT,CSVVKGWNTEAFF
TRBJ2-3,many,-,TRBV7-8,TGTGCCAGCAGCTTAAATGAGAGAGGCAGCACAGATACGCAGTATTTT,CASSLNERGSTDTQYF
TRBJ2-1,-,TRBD2,TRBV2,TGTGCCAGCACGGGACTAGAGAATGAGCAGTTCTTC,CASTGLENEQFF
TRBJ1-2,many,TRBD1,TRBV18,TGTGCCAGCTCACCTGGAGGGGGACAGGGGCGTGTGGGCTACACCTTC,CASSPGGGQGRVGYTF
TRBJ1-5,-,TRBD1,TRBV27,TGTGCCAGCAGTCGGGACAGGGGGTTAAATCAGCCCCAGCATTTT,CASSRDRGLNQPQHF
TRBJ2-7,many,TRBD2,TRBV28,TGTGCCAGCGGGACTACCATCCCCCCCTACGAGCAGTACTTC,CASGTTIPPYEQYF
TRBJ2-6,few,-,TRBV4-2,TGTGCCAGCAGCCAAGAGTATTGGCCTTCAGGGGCCAACGTCCTGACTTTC,CASSQEYWPSGANVLTF
TRBJ1-1,-,TRBD1,TRBV19,TGTGCCAGTAGTGGACCCGGGACAGTCAACACTGAAGCTTTCTTT,CASSGPGTVNTEAFF
TRBJ2-5,many,TRBD2,TRBV2,TGTGCCAGCAGTGGACTAGCGGGGTCCCAAGAGACCCAGTACTTC,CASSGLAGSQETQYF